The T cell receptor beta chain under discussion was sequenced for a study of blood T cell repertoires in COVID-19. Whole-study context: Sites across the United States, Italy and Spain contributed samples from acute and convalescent COVID-19. PBMCs, B-cell-depleted T cells, or T cells were the source of the cDNA or gDNA that made up the material.

V was pared by 10 bases and J by 0 bases, with 16 bases of the junction left unmatched. Germline V CDR1 and CDR2: SGDLS, YYNGEE. The CDR3 contains 17 residues. Authors' data handling: Reference gene primer amplification gave estimated nucleated cell counts. TCRdb's copy holds only in-frame clones and misses some; the assay was immunoSEQ multiplex PCR. V, J and clone size are those of that table, while D and trimming were read from the DNA. The sample lists hundreds of thousands of clones, approximately 86% occurring once. The chain is built from TRBV9 and TRBJ2-1; 7 bases line up with TRBD2. Sequenced sample: peripheral blood. This sequence originates from a man aged 35 to 55 with acute or convalescent COVID-19. The CDR3 sequence: CAPPDWGGGSSYNEQFF. The CDR3 DNA sequence: TGTGCCCCCCCGGACTGGGGCGGGGGAAGCTCCTACAATGAGCAGTTCTTC.